This T cell receptor (beta chain) was captured by sequencing in a study of regulatory T cells in long-lasting Graves disease. Study-level findings and limits: New patients shared fewer public clonotypes (roughly 1,000) than persistent patients did (about 3,000).

As to time point: persistent/refractory GD, antithyroid drugs over 5 years with positive TRAb. The TCR library used RNA extracted from PBMCs. This clonotype has a count of ten or more. What it recognizes is unknown. Through Arm-PCR of CDR3 regions and iRepertoire HTBI primers, TCR beta libraries were built. From the multiplex PCR reads, TCRdb called clonotypes with MiXCR, one entry per CDR3 protein. Counted here are some 280,000 distinct CDR3 sequences, around a fifth occurring once; the ten biggest clones make up about 61%. Germline loops: CDR1 DFQATT, CDR2 SNEGSKA (reference sequence). The germline V and J ends were trimmed by 1 base and 8 bases, with 11 bases remaining between them. The CDR3 extends over 13 amino acids.

V gene TRBV20-1 combines with J gene TRBJ1-4; maybe TRBD1 (6 bases). The sequence was obtained from a female donor with Graves disease. Sequenced material: peripheral blood mononuclear cells (PBMCs), taken when the disease was refractory, from a patient treated with antithyroid drugs. This chain's CDR3 is CSARGQGSEKLFF. The DNA for the CDR3 is TGCAGTGCTAGAGGCCAGGGGAGCGAAAAACTGTTTTTT.